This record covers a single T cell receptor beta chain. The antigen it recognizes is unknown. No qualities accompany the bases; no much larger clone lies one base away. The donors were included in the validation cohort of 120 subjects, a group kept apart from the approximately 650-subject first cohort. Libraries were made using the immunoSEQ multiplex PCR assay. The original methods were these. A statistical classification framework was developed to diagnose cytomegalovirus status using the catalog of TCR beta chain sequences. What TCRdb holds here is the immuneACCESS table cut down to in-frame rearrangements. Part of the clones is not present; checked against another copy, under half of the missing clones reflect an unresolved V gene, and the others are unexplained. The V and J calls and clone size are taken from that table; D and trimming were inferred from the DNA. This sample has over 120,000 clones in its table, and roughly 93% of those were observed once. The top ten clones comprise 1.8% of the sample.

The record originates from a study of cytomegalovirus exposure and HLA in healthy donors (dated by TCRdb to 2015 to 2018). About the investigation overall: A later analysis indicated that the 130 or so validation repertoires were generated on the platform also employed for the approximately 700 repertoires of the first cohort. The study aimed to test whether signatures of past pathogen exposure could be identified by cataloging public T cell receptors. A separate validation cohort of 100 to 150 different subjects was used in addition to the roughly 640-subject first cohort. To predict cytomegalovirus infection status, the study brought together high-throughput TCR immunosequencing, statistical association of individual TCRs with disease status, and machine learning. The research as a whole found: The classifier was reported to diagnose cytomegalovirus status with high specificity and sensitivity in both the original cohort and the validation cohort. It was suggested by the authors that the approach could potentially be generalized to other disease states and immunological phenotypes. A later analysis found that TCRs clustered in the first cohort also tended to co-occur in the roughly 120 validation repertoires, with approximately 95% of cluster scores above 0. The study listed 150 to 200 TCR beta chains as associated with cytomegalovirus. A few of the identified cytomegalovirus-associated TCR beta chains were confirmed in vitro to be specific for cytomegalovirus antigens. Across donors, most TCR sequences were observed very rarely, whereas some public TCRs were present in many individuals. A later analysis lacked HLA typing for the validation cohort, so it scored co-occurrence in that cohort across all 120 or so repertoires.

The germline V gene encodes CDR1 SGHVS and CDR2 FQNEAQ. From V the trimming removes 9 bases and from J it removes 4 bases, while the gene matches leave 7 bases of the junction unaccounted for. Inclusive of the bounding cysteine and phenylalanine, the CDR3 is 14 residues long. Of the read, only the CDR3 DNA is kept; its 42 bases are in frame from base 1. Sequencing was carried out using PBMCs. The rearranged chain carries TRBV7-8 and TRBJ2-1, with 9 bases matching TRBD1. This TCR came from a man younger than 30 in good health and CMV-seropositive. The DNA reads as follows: TGTGCCAGTATCCGGGACAGGGTTTACAATGAGCAGTTCTTC. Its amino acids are CASIRDRVYNEQFF. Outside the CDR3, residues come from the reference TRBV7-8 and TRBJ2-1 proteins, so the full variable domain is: GAGVSQSPRYKVAKRGQDVALRCDPISGHVSLFWYQQALGQGPEFLTYFQNEAQLDKSGLPSDRFFAERPEGSVSTLKIQRTQQEDSAVYLCASIRDRVYNEQFFGPGTRLTVL.